These 6 T cell receptor beta chains came from one sample sequenced in a study of T cells in Graves' hyperthyroidism and ophthalmopathy. The CDR3 regions of TCR beta were amplified from RNA transcripts. HTBI primers were the set used in a first-round RT-PCR of the TCR CDR3. Using its own MiXCR run on the multiplex PCR reads, TCRdb lists one record per CDR3 protein. The sample consists of about 560,000 distinct CDR3 sequences, around 13% of them appearing once. Sequencing was carried out using blood. These receptors were taken from a woman in her forties with Graves' hyperthyroidism.

V usage is TRBV12-3 or TRBV12-4 and J usage is TRBJ1-5; possible D gene TRBD1, 5 bases. V dropped 7 bases and J dropped 9 bases, with 13 bases sitting between them. The CDR3 is 12 amino acids. The CDR3 sequence is CASTSGGWPQHF. DNA of the CDR3: TGTGCCAGCACTTCGGGGGGTTGGCCCCAGCATTTT.

The table lists this clonotype with many counts. The rearrangement uses TRBV20-1 and TRBJ2-3, with D possibly being TRBD2 (5 bases). The length of the CDR3 is 14 residues. V was shortened by 3 bases and J by 1 base, with 11 bases between the two germline ends. Germline V lookup: CDR1 DFQATT, CDR2 SNEGSKA (reference sequence). The CDR3: CSARPGIRTDTQYF. The CDR3 DNA is TGCAGTGCTAGGCCCGGGATCCGCACAGATACGCAGTATTTT.

V usage is TRBV20-1 and J usage is TRBJ2-1, with D tentatively TRBD2 (6 bases). Germline V gives CDR1 DFQATT, CDR2 SNEGSKA (reference sequence). V lost 4 bases and J 4 bases, leaving 17 bases between the germline ends. The CDR3 has 15 amino acids. CDR3 sequence: CSAKGQLALYNEQFF. The CDR3 DNA is TGCAGTGCTAAAGGGCAACTAGCCCTTTACAATGAGCAGTTCTTC.

This clonotype was counted ten times or more. The chain joins TRBV6-1 to TRBJ1-2, with 8 bases fitting TRBD1. Germline V gene lookup returns CDR1 MNHNS and CDR2 SASEGT. Trimming took 4 bases from V and 7 from J; bases not matched to a gene: 2. This CDR3 has 12 amino acids. CDR3 nucleotides: TGTGCCAGCAGTGCGACAGGGGCTGGCTACACCTTC. This encodes CASSATGAGYTF.

This chain uses TRBV28 with TRBJ1-2, with D possibly TRBD1 on 5 matching bases. The germline V gene has CDR1 MDHEN and CDR2 SYDVKM. V dropped 10 bases and J dropped 0 bases, with 12 bases sitting between them. This CDR3 region has 13 residues. CDR3 region: CAILDITNYGYTF. CDR3 DNA: TGTGCCATCTTGGACATTACTAACTATGGCTACACCTTC.

Comments on this clonotype: This may come from a read error, since a much larger clone is one base off. The V gene is TRBV7-9, the J gene TRBJ2-7; 8 nucleotides match TRBD2. CDR1 SEHNR and CDR2 FQNEAQ come from the germline V gene (reference sequence). V shed 5 bases and J 4 bases; nucleotides not matched to a gene: 13. CDR3 size: 16 residues. DNA for the CDR3: TGTGCCAGCAGCCCGGGACTAGTGGGAGATAGTTACGAGCAGTACTTC. As protein: CASSPGLVGDSYEQYF.